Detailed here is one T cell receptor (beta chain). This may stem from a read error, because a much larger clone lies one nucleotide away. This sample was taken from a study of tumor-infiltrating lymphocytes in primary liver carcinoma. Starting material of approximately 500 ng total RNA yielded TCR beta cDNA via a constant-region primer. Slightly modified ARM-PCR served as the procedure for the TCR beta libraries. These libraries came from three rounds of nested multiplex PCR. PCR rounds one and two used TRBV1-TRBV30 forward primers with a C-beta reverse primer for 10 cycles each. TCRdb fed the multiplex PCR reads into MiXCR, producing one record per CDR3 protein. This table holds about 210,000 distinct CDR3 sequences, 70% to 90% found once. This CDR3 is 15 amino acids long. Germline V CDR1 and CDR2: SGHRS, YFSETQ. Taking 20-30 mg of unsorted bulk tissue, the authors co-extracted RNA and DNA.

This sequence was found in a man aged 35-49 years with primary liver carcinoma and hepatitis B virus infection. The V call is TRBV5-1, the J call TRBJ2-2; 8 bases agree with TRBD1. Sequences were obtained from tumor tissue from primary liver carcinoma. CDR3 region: CASSLQGANTGELSF. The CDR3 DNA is TGCGCCAGCAGCTTGCAGGGGGCGAACACCGGGGAGCTGTCTTTT.